Presented here are 15 T cell receptor beta chains from one specimen sequenced in a study of blood T cell repertoires in COVID-19. This table comes from immunoSEQ multiplex PCR, and its TCRdb copy is limited to in-frame clones, with some not included. The sample records approximately 210,000 clones, around 86% being singletons. The specimen was peripheral blood. The receptor source for this set is a man aged 50 to 60 with COVID-19, enrolled during active disease.

This clone was observed once. The chain uses TRBV15 and TRBJ2-7; D is possibly TRBD1 (7 bases). This CDR3 is built from 16 residues. V gave up 0 bases and J gave up 2 bases, with 14 bases separating them. Germline lookup yields CDR1 LNHNV and CDR2 YYDKDF (reference sequence). CDR3 nucleotide sequence: TGTGCCACCAGCAGAGATGGTACAGGGGAGGCCTACGAGCAGTACTTC. Translation: CATSRDGTGEAYEQYF.

This chain connects TRBV5-5 to TRBJ1-2, with a tentative D call TRBD1 (5 bases). This CDR3 comprises 13 residues. Trimming took 4 bases from V and 4 from J, leaving 11 bases between them. Per germline, CDR1 SGHKS and CDR2 YYEKEE (reference sequence). The DNA for the CDR3 is TGTGCCAGCAGCACGACAGCCGGCTATGGCTACACCTTC. As protein: CASSTTAGYGYTF.

This rearrangement joins TRBV5-1 to TRBJ2-1; 9 positions match TRBD2. Per the germline V gene, CDR1 is SGHRS and CDR2 is YFSETQ. The CDR3 consists of 16 residues. V gave up 7 bases and J gave up 5 bases; unmatched junction bases: 13. The CDR3 loop is CASLLLAGEGDNEQFF. CDR3 nucleotide sequence: TGCGCCAGCCTGCTATTAGCGGGAGAAGGGGACAATGAGCAGTTCTTC.

The genes are TRBV5-6 and TRBJ2-2; 13 bases are a match to TRBD2. This CDR3 has 15 amino acids. CDR1 SGHDT and CDR2 YYEEEE come from the germline V gene. The ends lost 3 bases at V and 4 bases at J; junction bases unmatched: 0. The CDR3 reads CASSWTSGSTGELFF. CDR3 sequence (DNA): TGTGCCAGCAGCTGGACTAGCGGGAGCACCGGGGAGCTGTTTTTT.

The chain carries TRBV7-9 and TRBJ2-7, with 8 bases aligning to TRBD1. V was clipped by 2 bases and J by 2 bases; unmatched bases: 5. The germline CDR1 and CDR2 sequences are SEHNR and FQNEAQ (reference sequence). This CDR3 region has 15 residues. CDR3 nucleotide sequence: TGTGCCAGCAGCTTACGAGGACAGGGCCCCTACGAGCAGTACTTC. Translation gives CASSLRGQGPYEQYF.

The J gene is TRBJ1-4, the V gene TRBV7-2; 9 bases are a match to TRBD1. Trimming removed 4 bases from V and 8 bases from J; junction bases left unmatched: 5. This CDR3 has 14 residues. Looked up from germline, CDR1 is SGHTA and CDR2 is FQGNSA. Here the CDR3 reads CASSSGQGDEKLFF. The CDR3 DNA reads TGTGCCAGCAGCTCGGGACAGGGTGACGAAAAACTGTTTTTT. Based on the CDR3 plus reference TRBV7-2 and TRBJ1-4, the full variable domain is GAGVSQSPSNKVTEKGKDVELRCDPISGHTALYWYRQSLGQGLEFLIYFQGNSAPDKSGLPSDRFSAERTGGSVSTLTIQRTQQEDSAVYLCASSSGQGDEKLFFGSGTQLSVL.

This chain joins TRBV24-1 and TRBJ2-1; weak D call: TRBD2 (5 bases). This CDR3 is built from 13 residues. The germline gives CDR1 KGHDR, CDR2 SFDVKD. Trimming shortened V by 7 bases and J by 2 bases, and 8 bases separated the two germline ends. The CDR3 DNA follows: TGTGCCACCAGAAGCGGTACCTACAATGAGCAGTTCTTC. Translation gives CATRSGTYNEQFF.

V usage is TRBV9 and J usage is TRBJ2-1; no reliable D call. The CDR3 totals 14 residues. CDR1 and CDR2 from the germline V gene are SGDLS and YYNGEE. Trimming shortened V by 4 bases and J by 0 bases, and 8 bases separated the two germline ends. This CDR3 is CASSISGSYNEQFF. In DNA form, the CDR3 reads TGTGCCAGCAGCATTTCAGGCTCCTACAATGAGCAGTTCTTC.

The genes are TRBV9 and TRBJ2-1; 7 bases match TRBD2. The germline V gene encodes CDR1 SGDLS and CDR2 YYNGEE. With 0 bases clipped from V and 9 bases from J, the junction kept 6 bases outside the gene matches. The CDR3 is made up of 14 amino acids. In DNA form, the CDR3 reads TGTGCCAGCAGCGTAGGACTAGCTCAGGGTGAGCAGTTCTTC. Translated, it gives CASSVGLAQGEQFF. Complete variable domain (other parts from reference TRBV9 and TRBJ2-1): DSGVTQTPKHLITATGQRVTLRCSPRSGDLSVYWYQQSLDQGLQFLIQYYNGEERAKGNILERFSAQQFPDLHSELNLSSLELGDSALYFCASSVGLAQGEQFFGPGTRLTVL.

The chain is built from TRBV10-3 and TRBJ2-5; a weak D match, TRBD2 (6 bases). There are 13 residues in the CDR3. The germline V gene encodes CDR1 ENHRY and CDR2 SYGVKD. V was pared by 7 bases and J by 2 bases, with 11 bases between. The CDR3 is CAITTEGQETQYF. CDR3 bases: TGTGCCATCACCACGGAGGGACAAGAGACCCAGTACTTC.

This clone was recorded once. V and J are TRBV5-1 and TRBJ2-2; 8 nucleotides agree with TRBD2. Per germline, CDR1 SGHRS and CDR2 YFSETQ. The junction had 9 bases not matched to a gene; V was cut back by 4 bases and J by 7 bases. This CDR3 has 15 residues. Here the CDR3 DNA reads TGCGCCAGCAGCAGTAGCGGGAAGGAGGGCGGGGAGCTGTTTTTT. As protein: CASSSSGKEGGELFF. The full variable domain, rest sourced from reference TRBV5-1 and TRBJ2-2, is KAGVTQTPRYLIKTRGQQVTLSCSPISGHRSVSWYQQTPGQGLQFLFEYFSETQRNKGNFPGRFSGRQFSNSRSEMNVSTLELGDSALYLCASSSSGKEGGELFFGEGSRLTVL.

The V call is TRBV21-1, the J call TRBJ2-3; no DNA check was done on the table's D call, TRBD2. TRBV21-1 has pseudogene status. CDR3 size: 13 residues. CDR3: CASSPTGRDTQYF. The CDR3 nucleotides read TGTGCCAGCAGCCCGACGGGGAGGGATACGCAGTATTTT.

This clone appeared a single time. The chain combines TRBV7-8 with TRBJ2-3; D gene uncertain. From germline, CDR1 is SGHVS and CDR2 FQNEAQ. The CDR3 spans 14 residues. Trimming removed 1 base from V and 2 bases from J, with 7 bases in between. CDR3 nucleotides: TGTGCCAGCAGCTTAGTCCCAGACACAGATACGCAGTATTTT. It specifies CASSLVPDTDTQYF. Based on the CDR3 plus reference TRBV7-8 and TRBJ2-3, the full variable domain is GAGVSQSPRYKVAKRGQDVALRCDPISGHVSLFWYQQALGQGPEFLTYFQNEAQLDKSGLPSDRFFAERPEGSVSTLKIQRTQQEDSAVYLCASSLVPDTDTQYFGPGTRLTVL.

V is TRBV6-5 and J is TRBJ2-5; 8 positions match TRBD2. The CDR3 is 15 residues long. The V segment lost 5 bases and the J segment 4 bases; nucleotides outside the gene matches: 9. Germline-derived CDR1 and CDR2 are MNHEY and SVGAGI. Here the CDR3 DNA reads TGTGCCAGCAGTAACCCGGGACTAGGGCCAGAGACCCAGTACTTC. Amino acids: CASSNPGLGPETQYF.

V and J are TRBV28 and TRBJ1-5, with TRBD1 matching 7 bases. Germline V gene lookup returns CDR1 MDHEN and CDR2 SYDVKM. This CDR3 is 15 amino acids long. V trimming: 6 bases; J trimming: 2 bases; junction bases outside the gene matches: 7. The CDR3 DNA reads as TGTGCCAGCAGACTTACAGGGGTTGGCAATCAGCCCCAGCATTTT. This translates into CASRLTGVGNQPQHF.